These 5 T cell receptor beta chains share one sample of origin, sequenced in a study of blood T cell repertoires in COVID-19. Repertoires were generated with immunoSEQ multiplex PCR, while TCRdb's copy carries only in-frame clones and drops some. The sample has about 120,000 clones, roughly 90% seen once. The source material was peripheral blood. All receptors derive from a man aged 35-49 years with acute or convalescent COVID-19.

V is TRBV9 and J is TRBJ2-2; TRBD2 matches at 7 bases. After removal of 0 bases from V and 7 bases from J, the junction contained 3 bases not matched to a gene. The CDR3 covers 14 residues. Germline CDR1 reads SGDLS; CDR2 reads YYNGEE. CDR3 in amino acids: CASSVGLAGGELFF. Here the CDR3 DNA reads TGTGCCAGCAGCGTAGGACTAGCAGGCGGGGAGCTGTTTTTT.

The CDR3 here is CASNDRGFKQPQHF. DNA of the CDR3: TGTGCCAGCAACGACAGGGGGTTTAAACAGCCCCAGCATTTT. J is TRBJ1-5 and V is TRBV6-5; 9 bases map to TRBD1. CDR1 MNHEY and CDR2 SVGAGI come from the germline V gene. After removal of 7 bases from V and 7 bases from J, the junction contained 8 bases not matched to a gene. The CDR3 consists of 14 residues.

The gene calls are TRBV2 and TRBJ1-3; 9 positions agree with TRBD1. This CDR3 comprises 16 residues. Germline CDR1 and CDR2: SNHLY and FYNNEI. The trim removed 4 bases at V and 0 bases at J, leaving 4 bases unmatched. The chain's CDR3 is CASSVGQGHSGNTIYF. CDR3 sequence (DNA): TGTGCCAGCAGTGTGGGACAGGGCCACTCTGGAAACACCATATATTTT. Complete variable domain (other parts from reference TRBV2 and TRBJ1-3): EPEVTQTPSHQVTQMGQEVILRCVPISNHLYFYWYRQILGQKVEFLVSFYNNEISEKSEIFDDQFSVERPDGSNFTLKIRSTKLEDSAMYFCASSVGQGHSGNTIYFGEGSWLTVV.

The chain is built from TRBV18 and TRBJ2-1, with 9 bases matching TRBD1. Germline V lookup: CDR1 KGHSH, CDR2 LQKENI. J was trimmed by 10 bases and V by 2 bases; bases with no gene match: 3. The length of the CDR3 is 13 residues. CDR3 region: CASSPTGGHEQFF. The CDR3 coding sequence is TGTGCCAGCTCACCAACAGGGGGCCACGAGCAGTTCTTC.

This chain joins TRBV5-4 and TRBJ2-7; 9 bases match TRBD1. The length of the CDR3 is 14 residues. CDR1 is SGHNT, CDR2 YYREEE, per germline (reference sequence). After removal of 5 bases from V and 7 bases from J, the junction contained 10 bases not matched to a gene. CDR3 DNA sequence: TGTGCCAGCAGACGGGACAGGGAGACGGGAGAGCAGTACTTC. Translated, it gives CASRRDRETGEQYF.